A single sample gave rise to the 10 T cell receptor beta chains below, sequenced in a study of blood T cell repertoires in COVID-19. The data were produced by immunoSEQ multiplex PCR, yet TCRdb's version contains in-frame clones alone and is incomplete. The sample shows about 330,000 clones, roughly nine tenths of them seen only once. Sequenced: PBMCs or T cells enriched from blood (not recorded which). These receptors originate from a woman in her twenties or thirties who had recovered from COVID-19.

The chain joins TRBV4-3 to TRBJ2-7; 9 bases are shared with TRBD1. The germline gives CDR1 LGHNA, CDR2 YSLEER. The CDR3 consists of 16 residues. The V and J ends lost 0 bases and 6 bases, in that order; junction bases with no gene match: 9. The CDR3, as DNA: TGCGCCAGCAGCCAAGAGGTGGGACAGGGCTTTCGCGAGCAGTACTTC. Its protein product is CASSQEVGQGFREQYF.

This sequence joins TRBV7-2 and TRBJ2-7; no reliable D call. Trimming shortened V by 4 bases and J by 0 bases, and 7 bases separated the two germline ends. CDR1 is SGHTA and CDR2 is FQGNSA in the germline V gene. This CDR3 is 13 amino acids long. This CDR3 is CASSYISSYEQYF. For the CDR3, the DNA is TGTGCCAGCAGCTATATCAGCTCCTACGAGCAGTACTTC.

CDR3 sequence (DNA): TGTGCCAGCAGCGTAGATGACTCCACAGATACGCAGTATTTT. It yields the protein CASSVDDSTDTQYF. V is TRBV9 and J is TRBJ2-3, with no clear D. CDR3 size: 14 residues. Trimming left V 0 bases short and J 2 bases short, with 7 bases between. Germline-derived CDR1 and CDR2 are SGDLS and YYNGEE.

The rearrangement joins TRBV19 to TRBJ1-2; TRBD1 might be the D (5 bases). In germline, CDR1 is LNHDA, CDR2 SQIVND (reference sequence). V was pared by 6 bases and J by 6 bases, with 20 bases between. The CDR3 runs 15 residues. The CDR3 loop is CASSPSGIRLNGYTF. The DNA of the CDR3 is TGTGCCAGTAGCCCCTCAGGGATTAGGCTCAATGGCTACACCTTC.

The chain links TRBV2 to TRBJ1-2; no clear D gene. This CDR3 region has 12 residues. V was shortened by 7 bases and J by 6 bases, with 12 bases between the two germline ends. Germline assignment: CDR1 SNHLY and CDR2 FYNNEI. The CDR3 sequence is CASMGRPHGYTF. The CDR3 bases are TGTGCCAGCATGGGCAGGCCCCATGGCTACACCTTC.

V is TRBV11-3 and J is TRBJ2-2; 13 nucleotides line up with TRBD2. The CDR3 totals 16 residues. The J segment lost 7 bases and the V segment lost 3 bases, leaving 5 bases of the junction unmatched. Germline CDR1 and CDR2: SGHNT and YENEEA. CDR3 bases: TGTGCCAGCAGCTTGACTAGCGGGAGGAGTGGCGGGGAGCTGTTTTTT. Translating it yields CASSLTSGRSGGELFF. The full variable domain, in which reference TRBV11-3 and TRBJ2-2 provide the parts outside the CDR3, is EAGVVQSPRYKIIEKKQPVAFWCNPISGHNTLYWYLQNLGQGPELLIRYENEEAVDDSQLPKDRFSAERLKGVDSTLKIQPAELGDSAVYLCASSLTSGRSGGELFFGEGSRLTVL.

V gene TRBV9 combines with J gene TRBJ1-2; the D gene is possibly TRBD1 (5 bases). The V gene lost 4 bases and the J gene lost 8 bases, with 12 bases spanning the gap. This CDR3 region has 12 residues. Per germline, CDR1 SGDLS and CDR2 YYNGEE. CDR3 amino acids: CASSRDRWGYTF. The CDR3 DNA follows: TGTGCCAGCAGCCGCGACAGATGGGGCTACACCTTC.

The V gene is TRBV30, the J gene TRBJ2-1; D may be TRBD1 or TRBD2 (7 bases each). Trimming took 5 bases from V and 11 from J, leaving 16 bases between them. The germline gives CDR1 GTSNPN, CDR2 SVGIG (reference sequence). The CDR3 extends over 12 amino acids. The CDR3 here is CAWGEGGQQQFF. The CDR3, as DNA: TGTGCCTGGGGGGAGGGGGGACAGCAGCAGTTCTTC.

This rearrangement joins TRBV5-1 to TRBJ1-1; D call uncertain. The CDR3 has 15 amino acids. Trimming took off 4 bases at V and 8 bases at J, with 21 bases between the two ends. In germline, CDR1 is SGHRS, CDR2 YFSETQ. CDR3: CASSKLTGLLLEAFF. Here the CDR3 DNA reads TGCGCCAGCAGCAAATTAACCGGGTTACTTTTAGAAGCTTTCTTT.

The rearrangement joins TRBV5-1 to TRBJ2-1; perhaps TRBD2 as D (6 bases). V was clipped by 1 base and J by 5 bases, with 13 bases between them. Germline CDR1 and CDR2: SGHRS and YFSETQ. The CDR3 sequence is 15 residues long. CDR3 region: CASSLSVRGDNEQFF. CDR3 sequence (DNA): TGCGCCAGCAGCTTGTCGGTGCGGGGCGACAATGAGCAGTTCTTC.